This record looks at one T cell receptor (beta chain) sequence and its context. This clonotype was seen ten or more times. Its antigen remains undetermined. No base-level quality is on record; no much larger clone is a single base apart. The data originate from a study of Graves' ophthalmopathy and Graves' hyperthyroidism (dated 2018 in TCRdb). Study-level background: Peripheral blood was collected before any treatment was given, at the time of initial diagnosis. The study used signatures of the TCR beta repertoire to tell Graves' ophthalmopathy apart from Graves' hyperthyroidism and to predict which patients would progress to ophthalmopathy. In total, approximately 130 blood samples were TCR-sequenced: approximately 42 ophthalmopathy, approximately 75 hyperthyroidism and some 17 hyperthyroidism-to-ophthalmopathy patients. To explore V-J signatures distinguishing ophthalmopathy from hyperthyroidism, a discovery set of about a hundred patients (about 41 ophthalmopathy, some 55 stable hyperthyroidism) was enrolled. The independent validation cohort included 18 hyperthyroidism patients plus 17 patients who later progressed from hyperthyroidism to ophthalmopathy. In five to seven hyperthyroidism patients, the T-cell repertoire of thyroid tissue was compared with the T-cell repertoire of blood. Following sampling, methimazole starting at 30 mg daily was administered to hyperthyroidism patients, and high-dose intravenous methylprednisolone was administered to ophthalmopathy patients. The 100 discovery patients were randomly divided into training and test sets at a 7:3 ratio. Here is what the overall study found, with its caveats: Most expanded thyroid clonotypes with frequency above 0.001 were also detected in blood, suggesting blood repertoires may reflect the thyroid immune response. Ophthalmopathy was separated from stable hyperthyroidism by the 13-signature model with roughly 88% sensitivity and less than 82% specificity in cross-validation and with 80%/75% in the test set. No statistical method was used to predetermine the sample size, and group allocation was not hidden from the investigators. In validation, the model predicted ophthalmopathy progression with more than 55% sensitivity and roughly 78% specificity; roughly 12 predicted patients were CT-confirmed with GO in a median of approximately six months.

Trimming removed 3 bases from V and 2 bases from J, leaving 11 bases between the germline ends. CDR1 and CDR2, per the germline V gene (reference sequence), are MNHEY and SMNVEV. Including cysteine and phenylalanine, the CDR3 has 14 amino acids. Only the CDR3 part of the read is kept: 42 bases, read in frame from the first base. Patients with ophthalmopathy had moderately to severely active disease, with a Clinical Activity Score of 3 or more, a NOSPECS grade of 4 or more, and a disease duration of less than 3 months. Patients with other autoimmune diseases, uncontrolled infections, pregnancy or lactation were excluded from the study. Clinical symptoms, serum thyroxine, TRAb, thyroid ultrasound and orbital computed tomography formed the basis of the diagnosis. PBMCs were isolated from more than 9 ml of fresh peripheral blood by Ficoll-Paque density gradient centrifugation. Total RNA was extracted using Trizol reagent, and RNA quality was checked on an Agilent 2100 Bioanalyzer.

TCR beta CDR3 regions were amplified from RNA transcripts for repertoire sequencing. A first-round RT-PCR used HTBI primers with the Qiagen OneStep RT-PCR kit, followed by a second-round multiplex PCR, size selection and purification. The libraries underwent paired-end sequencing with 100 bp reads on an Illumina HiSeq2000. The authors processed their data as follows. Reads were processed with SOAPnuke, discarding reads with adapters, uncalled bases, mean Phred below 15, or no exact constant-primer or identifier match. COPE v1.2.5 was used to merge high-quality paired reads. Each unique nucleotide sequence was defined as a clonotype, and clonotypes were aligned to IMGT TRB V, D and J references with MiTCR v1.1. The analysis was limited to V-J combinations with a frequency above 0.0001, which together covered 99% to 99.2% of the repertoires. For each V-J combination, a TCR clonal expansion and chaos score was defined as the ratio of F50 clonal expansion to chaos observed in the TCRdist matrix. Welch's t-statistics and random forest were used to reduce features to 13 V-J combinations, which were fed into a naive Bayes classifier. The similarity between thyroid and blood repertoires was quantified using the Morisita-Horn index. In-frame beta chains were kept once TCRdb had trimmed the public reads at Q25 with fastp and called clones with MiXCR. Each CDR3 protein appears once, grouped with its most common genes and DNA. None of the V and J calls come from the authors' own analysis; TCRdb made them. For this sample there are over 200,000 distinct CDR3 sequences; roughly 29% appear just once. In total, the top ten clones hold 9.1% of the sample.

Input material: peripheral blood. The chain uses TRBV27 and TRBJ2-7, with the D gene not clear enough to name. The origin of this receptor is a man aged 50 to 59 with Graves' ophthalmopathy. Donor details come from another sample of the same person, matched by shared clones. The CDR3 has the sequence CASSFRRVPYEQYF. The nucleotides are TGTGCCAGCAGTTTCAGACGAGTTCCCTACGAGCAGTACTTC.